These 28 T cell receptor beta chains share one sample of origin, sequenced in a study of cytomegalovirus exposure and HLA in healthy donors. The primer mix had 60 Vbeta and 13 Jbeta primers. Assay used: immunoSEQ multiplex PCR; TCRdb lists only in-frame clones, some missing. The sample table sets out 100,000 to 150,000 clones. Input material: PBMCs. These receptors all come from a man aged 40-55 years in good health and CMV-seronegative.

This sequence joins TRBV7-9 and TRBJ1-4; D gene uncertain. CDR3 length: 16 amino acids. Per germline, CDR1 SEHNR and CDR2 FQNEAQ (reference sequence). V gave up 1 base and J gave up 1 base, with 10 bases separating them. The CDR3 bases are TGTGCCAGCAGCTTAGTATGGGGAGGAACTAATGAAAAACTGTTTTTT. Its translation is CASSLVWGGTNEKLFF.

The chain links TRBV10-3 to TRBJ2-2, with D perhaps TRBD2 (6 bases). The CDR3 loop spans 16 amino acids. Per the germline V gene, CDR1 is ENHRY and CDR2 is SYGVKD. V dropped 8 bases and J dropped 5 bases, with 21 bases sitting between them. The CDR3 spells CAIGSGLAFSTGELFF. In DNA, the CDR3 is TGTGCCATCGGAAGCGGTCTAGCGTTCTCTACCGGGGAGCTGTTTTTT.

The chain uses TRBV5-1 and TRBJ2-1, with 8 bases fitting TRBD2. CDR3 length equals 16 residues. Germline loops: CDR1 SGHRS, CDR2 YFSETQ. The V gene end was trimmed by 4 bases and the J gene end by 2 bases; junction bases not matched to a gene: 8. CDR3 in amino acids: CASSPGLAFAYNEQFF. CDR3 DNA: TGCGCCAGCAGCCCCGGACTAGCCTTCGCCTACAATGAGCAGTTCTTC.

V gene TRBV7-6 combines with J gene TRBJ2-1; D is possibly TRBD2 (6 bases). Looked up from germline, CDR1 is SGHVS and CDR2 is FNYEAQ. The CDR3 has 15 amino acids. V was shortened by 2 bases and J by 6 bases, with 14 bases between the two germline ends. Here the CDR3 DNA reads TGTGCCAGCAGCTTAAGGTTGGGGAGGACCAATGAGCAGTTCTTC. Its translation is CASSLRLGRTNEQFF.

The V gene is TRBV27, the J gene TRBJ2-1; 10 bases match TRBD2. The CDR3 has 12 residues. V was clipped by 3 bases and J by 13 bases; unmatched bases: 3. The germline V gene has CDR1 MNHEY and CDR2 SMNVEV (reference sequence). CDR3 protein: CASSFLAGEQFF. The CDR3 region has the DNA TGTGCCAGCAGTTTTCTAGCGGGAGAACAGTTCTTC.

As DNA, the CDR3 is TGTGCCAGCAGCTTGGCCGGGGGTACTTATACGCAGTATTTT. It translates to CASSLAGGTYTQYF. The chain combines TRBV5-6 with TRBJ2-3, with D possibly TRBD2 on 6 matching bases. V dropped 0 bases and J dropped 7 bases, with 12 bases sitting between them. This CDR3 region has 14 residues. Looked up from germline, CDR1 is SGHDT and CDR2 is YYEEEE.

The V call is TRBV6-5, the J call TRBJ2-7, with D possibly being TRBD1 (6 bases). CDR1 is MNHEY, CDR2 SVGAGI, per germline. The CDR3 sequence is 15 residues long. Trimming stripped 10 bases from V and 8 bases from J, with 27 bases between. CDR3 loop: CATRVSPSQGIKQYF. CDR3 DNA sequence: TGTGCCACCAGGGTTAGCCCATCACAGGGAATCAAGCAGTACTTC.

The CDR3 bases are TGTGCCAGCAGGAAAGGACAGGGGAGGGCAGATACGCAGTATTTT. Its translation is CASRKGQGRADTQYF. This chain joins TRBV7-2 and TRBJ2-3, with 9 bases matching TRBD1. There are 15 residues in the CDR3. V lost 6 bases, J lost 4 bases, and 8 bases stayed unmatched. CDR1 SGHTA and CDR2 FQGNSA come from the germline V gene.

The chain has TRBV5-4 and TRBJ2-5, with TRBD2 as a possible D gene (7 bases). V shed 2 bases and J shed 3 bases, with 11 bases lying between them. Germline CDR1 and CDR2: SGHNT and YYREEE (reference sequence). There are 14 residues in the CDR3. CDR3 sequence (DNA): TGTGCCAGCAGCTTCGAAGGGGGGGAAGAGACCCAGTACTTC. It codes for CASSFEGGEETQYF. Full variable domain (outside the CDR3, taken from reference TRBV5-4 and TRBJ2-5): ETGVTQSPTHLIKTRGQQVTLRCSSQSGHNTVSWYQQALGQGPQFIFQYYREEENGRGNFPPRFSGLQFPNYSSELNVNALELDDSALYLCASSFEGGEETQYFGPGTRLLVL.

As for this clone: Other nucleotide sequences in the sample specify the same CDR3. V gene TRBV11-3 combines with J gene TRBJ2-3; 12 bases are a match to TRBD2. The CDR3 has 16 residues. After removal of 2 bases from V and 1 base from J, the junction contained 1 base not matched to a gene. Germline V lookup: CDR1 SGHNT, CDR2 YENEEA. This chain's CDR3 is CASSLSSGRGTDTQYF. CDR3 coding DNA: TGTGCCAGCAGCTTATCTAGCGGGAGGGGCACAGATACGCAGTATTTT. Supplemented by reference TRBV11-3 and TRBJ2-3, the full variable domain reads EAGVVQSPRYKIIEKKQPVAFWCNPISGHNTLYWYLQNLGQGPELLIRYENEEAVDDSQLPKDRFSAERLKGVDSTLKIQPAELGDSAVYLCASSLSSGRGTDTQYFGPGTRLTVL.

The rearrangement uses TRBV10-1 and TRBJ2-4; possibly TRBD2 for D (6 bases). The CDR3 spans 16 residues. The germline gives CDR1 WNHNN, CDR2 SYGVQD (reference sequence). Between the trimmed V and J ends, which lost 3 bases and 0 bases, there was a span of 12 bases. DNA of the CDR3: TGCGCCAGCAGTGACCCATGGGGACTAGCCAAAAACATTCAGTACTTC. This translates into CASSDPWGLAKNIQYF.

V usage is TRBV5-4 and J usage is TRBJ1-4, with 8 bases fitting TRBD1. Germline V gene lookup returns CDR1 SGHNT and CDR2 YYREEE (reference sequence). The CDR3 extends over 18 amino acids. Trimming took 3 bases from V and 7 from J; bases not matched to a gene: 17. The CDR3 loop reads CASSSRTGSAAGGEKLFF. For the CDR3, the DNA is TGTGCCAGCAGCTCCCGGACAGGGAGCGCCGCAGGTGGTGAAAAACTGTTTTTT. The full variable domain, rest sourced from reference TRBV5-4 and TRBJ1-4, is ETGVTQSPTHLIKTRGQQVTLRCSSQSGHNTVSWYQQALGQGPQFIFQYYREEENGRGNFPPRFSGLQFPNYSSELNVNALELDDSALYLCASSSRTGSAAGGEKLFFGSGTQLSVL.

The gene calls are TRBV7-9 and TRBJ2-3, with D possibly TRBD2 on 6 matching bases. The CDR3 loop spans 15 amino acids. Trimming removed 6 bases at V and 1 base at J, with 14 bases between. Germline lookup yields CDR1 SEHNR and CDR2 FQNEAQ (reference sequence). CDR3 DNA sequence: TGTGCCAGCAGTCCGACCCGCGGGGGCACAGATACGCAGTATTTT. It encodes CASSPTRGGTDTQYF.

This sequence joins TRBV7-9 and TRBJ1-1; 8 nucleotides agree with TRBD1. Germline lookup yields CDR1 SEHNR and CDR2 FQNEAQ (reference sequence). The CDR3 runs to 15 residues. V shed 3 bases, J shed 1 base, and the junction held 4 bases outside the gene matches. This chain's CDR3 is CASSFRTGRNTEAFF. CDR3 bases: TGTGCCAGCAGCTTTAGGACAGGGAGGAACACTGAAGCTTTCTTT.

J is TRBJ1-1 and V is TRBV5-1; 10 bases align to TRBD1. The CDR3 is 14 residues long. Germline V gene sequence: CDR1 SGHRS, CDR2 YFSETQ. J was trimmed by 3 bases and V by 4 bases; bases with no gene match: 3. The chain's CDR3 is CASSLGTGDTEAFF. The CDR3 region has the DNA TGCGCCAGCAGCCTAGGGACAGGGGACACTGAAGCTTTCTTT.

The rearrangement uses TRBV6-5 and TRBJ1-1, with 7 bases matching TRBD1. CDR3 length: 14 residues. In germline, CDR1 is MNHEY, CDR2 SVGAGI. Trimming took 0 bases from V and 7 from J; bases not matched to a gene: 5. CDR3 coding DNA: TGTGCCAGCAGTTACTCAGGGACAGCACTTGAAGCTTTCTTT. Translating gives CASSYSGTALEAFF.

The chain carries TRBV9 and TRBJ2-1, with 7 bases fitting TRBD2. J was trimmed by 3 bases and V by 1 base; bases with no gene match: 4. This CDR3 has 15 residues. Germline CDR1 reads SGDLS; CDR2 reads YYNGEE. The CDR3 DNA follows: TGTGCCAGCAGCGTAAGCGGGGTTTACTACAATGAGCAGTTCTTC. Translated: CASSVSGVYYNEQFF. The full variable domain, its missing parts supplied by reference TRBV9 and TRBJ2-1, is DSGVTQTPKHLITATGQRVTLRCSPRSGDLSVYWYQQSLDQGLQFLIQYYNGEERAKGNILERFSAQQFPDLHSELNLSSLELGDSALYFCASSVSGVYYNEQFFGPGTRLTVL.

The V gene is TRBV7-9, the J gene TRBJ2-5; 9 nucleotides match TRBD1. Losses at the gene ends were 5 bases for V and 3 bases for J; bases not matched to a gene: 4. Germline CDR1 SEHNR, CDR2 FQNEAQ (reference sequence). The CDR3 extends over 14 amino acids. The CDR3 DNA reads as TGTGCCAGCAGCAAACAGGGGGCTGAAGAGACCCAGTACTTC. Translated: CASSKQGAEETQYF.

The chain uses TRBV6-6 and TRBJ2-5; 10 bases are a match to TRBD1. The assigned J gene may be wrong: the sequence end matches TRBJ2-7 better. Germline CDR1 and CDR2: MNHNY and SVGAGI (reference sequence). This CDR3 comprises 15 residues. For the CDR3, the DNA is TGTGCCAGCAGTCCAAGACAGGGGGCAGCCTACGAGCAGTACTTC. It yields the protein CASSPRQGAAYEQYF.

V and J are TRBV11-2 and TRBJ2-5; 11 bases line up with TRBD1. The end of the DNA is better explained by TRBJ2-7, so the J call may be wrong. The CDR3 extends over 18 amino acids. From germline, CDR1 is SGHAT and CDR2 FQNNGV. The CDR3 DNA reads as TGTGCCAGCAGCTCAATAAGGGGGCGGGACAGGGGGACCTACGAGCAGTACTTC. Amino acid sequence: CASSSIRGRDRGTYEQYF.

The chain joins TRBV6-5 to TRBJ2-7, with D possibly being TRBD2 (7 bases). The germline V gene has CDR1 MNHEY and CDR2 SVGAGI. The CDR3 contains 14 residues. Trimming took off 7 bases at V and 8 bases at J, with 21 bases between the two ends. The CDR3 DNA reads TGTGCCAGCACCCGATCAGGGGCAGCGGGGAAGCAGTACTTC. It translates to CASTRSGAAGKQYF.

The chain's CDR3 is CASNGTGGSYEQYF. The CDR3 DNA follows: TGCGCCAGTAATGGGACAGGGGGCTCCTACGAGCAGTACTTC. This chain joins TRBV23-1 and TRBJ2-7, with 11 bases aligning to TRBD1. TRBV23-1 is an open reading frame whose function is uncertain. This CDR3 contains 14 residues. Germline trimming cut 9 bases from V and 0 bases from J; bases unmatched to any gene: 4.

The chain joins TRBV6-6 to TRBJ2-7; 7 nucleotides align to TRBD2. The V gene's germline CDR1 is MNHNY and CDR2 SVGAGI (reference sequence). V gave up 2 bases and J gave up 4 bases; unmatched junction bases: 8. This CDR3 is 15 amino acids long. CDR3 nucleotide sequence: TGTGCCAGCAGTTACCGGCGGGAGAGGGCTTACGAGCAGTACTTC. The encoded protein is CASSYRRERAYEQYF.

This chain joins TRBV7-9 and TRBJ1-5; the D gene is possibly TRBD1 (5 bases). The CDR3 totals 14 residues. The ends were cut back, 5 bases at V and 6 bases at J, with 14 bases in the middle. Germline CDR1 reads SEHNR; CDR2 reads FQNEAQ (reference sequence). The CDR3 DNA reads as TGTGCCAGCAGCCGGGACGCGGGGGGTCAGCCCCAGCATTTT. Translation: CASSRDAGGQPQHF. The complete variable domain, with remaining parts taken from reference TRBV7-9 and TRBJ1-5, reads DTGVSQNPRHKITKRGQNVTFRCDPISEHNRLYWYRQTLGQGPEFLTYFQNEAQLEKSRLLSDRFSAERPKGSFSTLEIQRTEQGDSAMYLCASSRDAGGQPQHFGDGTRLSIL.

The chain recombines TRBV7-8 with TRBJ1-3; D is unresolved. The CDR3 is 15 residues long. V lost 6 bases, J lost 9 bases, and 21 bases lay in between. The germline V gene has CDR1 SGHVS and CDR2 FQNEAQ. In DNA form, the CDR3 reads TGTGCCAGCAGTAACCTAGGTTCGTCTCGGGGCACCATATATTTT. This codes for CASSNLGSSRGTIYF.

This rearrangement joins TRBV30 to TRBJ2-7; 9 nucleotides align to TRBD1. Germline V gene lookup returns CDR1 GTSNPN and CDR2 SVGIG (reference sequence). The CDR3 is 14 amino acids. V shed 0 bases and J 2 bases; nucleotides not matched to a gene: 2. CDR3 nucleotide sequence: TGTGCCTGGAGTGTACAGGGGGCCCCCTACGAGCAGTACTTC. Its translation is CAWSVQGAPYEQYF.

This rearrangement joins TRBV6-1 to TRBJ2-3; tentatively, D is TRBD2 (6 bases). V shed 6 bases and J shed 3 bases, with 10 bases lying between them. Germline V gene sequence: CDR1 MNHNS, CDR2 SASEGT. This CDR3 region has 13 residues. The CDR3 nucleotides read TGTGCCAGCAGCTACCGGGGGACAGATACGCAGTATTTT. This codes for CASSYRGTDTQYF.

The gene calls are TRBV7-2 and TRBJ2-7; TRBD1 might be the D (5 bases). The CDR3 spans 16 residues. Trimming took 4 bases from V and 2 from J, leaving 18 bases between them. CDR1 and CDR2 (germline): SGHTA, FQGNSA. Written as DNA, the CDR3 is TGTGCCAGCAGCTCCAACACTGGACACCTCACCTACGAGCAGTACTTC. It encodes CASSSNTGHLTYEQYF.